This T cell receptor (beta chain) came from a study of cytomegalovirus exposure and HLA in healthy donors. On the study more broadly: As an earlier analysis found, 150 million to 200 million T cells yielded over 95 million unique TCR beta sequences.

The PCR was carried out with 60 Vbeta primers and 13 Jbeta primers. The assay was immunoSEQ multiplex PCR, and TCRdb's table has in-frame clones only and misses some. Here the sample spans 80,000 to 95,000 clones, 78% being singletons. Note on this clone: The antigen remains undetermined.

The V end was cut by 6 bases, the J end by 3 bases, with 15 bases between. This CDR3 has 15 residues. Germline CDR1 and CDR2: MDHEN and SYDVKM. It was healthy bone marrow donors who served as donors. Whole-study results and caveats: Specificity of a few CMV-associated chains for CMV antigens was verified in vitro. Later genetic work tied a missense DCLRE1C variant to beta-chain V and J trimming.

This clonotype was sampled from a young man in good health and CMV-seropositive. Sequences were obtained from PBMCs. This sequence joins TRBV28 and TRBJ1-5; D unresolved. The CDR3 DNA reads TGTGCCAGCAGCAACAACCAGGTCTTCAATCAGCCCCAGCATTTT. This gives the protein CASSNNQVFNQPQHF.